This T cell receptor beta chain was sequenced during a study of immune evolution from preneoplasia to lung adenocarcinoma. The data were produced by immunoSEQ multiplex PCR, yet TCRdb's version contains in-frame clones alone and is incomplete. Among more than 25,000 clones listed, just under 75% were seen once. The CDR3 is 13 amino acids. Looked up from germline, CDR1 is SGHAT and CDR2 is FQNNGV. Trimming shortened V by 5 bases and J by 10 bases, and 17 bases separated the two germline ends. This receptor was obtained from a person in their sixties with invasive lung adenocarcinoma. Some clones in this sample may be carry-over from other donors' samples. The source material was FFPE invasive lung adenocarcinoma tissue. The chain couples TRBV11-2 to TRBJ2-5; D is perhaps TRBD2 (5 bases). The CDR3 here is CASSDGPGLGQYF. The CDR3 DNA sequence: TGTGCCAGCAGCGACGGCCCGGGGTTAGGCCAGTACTTC.